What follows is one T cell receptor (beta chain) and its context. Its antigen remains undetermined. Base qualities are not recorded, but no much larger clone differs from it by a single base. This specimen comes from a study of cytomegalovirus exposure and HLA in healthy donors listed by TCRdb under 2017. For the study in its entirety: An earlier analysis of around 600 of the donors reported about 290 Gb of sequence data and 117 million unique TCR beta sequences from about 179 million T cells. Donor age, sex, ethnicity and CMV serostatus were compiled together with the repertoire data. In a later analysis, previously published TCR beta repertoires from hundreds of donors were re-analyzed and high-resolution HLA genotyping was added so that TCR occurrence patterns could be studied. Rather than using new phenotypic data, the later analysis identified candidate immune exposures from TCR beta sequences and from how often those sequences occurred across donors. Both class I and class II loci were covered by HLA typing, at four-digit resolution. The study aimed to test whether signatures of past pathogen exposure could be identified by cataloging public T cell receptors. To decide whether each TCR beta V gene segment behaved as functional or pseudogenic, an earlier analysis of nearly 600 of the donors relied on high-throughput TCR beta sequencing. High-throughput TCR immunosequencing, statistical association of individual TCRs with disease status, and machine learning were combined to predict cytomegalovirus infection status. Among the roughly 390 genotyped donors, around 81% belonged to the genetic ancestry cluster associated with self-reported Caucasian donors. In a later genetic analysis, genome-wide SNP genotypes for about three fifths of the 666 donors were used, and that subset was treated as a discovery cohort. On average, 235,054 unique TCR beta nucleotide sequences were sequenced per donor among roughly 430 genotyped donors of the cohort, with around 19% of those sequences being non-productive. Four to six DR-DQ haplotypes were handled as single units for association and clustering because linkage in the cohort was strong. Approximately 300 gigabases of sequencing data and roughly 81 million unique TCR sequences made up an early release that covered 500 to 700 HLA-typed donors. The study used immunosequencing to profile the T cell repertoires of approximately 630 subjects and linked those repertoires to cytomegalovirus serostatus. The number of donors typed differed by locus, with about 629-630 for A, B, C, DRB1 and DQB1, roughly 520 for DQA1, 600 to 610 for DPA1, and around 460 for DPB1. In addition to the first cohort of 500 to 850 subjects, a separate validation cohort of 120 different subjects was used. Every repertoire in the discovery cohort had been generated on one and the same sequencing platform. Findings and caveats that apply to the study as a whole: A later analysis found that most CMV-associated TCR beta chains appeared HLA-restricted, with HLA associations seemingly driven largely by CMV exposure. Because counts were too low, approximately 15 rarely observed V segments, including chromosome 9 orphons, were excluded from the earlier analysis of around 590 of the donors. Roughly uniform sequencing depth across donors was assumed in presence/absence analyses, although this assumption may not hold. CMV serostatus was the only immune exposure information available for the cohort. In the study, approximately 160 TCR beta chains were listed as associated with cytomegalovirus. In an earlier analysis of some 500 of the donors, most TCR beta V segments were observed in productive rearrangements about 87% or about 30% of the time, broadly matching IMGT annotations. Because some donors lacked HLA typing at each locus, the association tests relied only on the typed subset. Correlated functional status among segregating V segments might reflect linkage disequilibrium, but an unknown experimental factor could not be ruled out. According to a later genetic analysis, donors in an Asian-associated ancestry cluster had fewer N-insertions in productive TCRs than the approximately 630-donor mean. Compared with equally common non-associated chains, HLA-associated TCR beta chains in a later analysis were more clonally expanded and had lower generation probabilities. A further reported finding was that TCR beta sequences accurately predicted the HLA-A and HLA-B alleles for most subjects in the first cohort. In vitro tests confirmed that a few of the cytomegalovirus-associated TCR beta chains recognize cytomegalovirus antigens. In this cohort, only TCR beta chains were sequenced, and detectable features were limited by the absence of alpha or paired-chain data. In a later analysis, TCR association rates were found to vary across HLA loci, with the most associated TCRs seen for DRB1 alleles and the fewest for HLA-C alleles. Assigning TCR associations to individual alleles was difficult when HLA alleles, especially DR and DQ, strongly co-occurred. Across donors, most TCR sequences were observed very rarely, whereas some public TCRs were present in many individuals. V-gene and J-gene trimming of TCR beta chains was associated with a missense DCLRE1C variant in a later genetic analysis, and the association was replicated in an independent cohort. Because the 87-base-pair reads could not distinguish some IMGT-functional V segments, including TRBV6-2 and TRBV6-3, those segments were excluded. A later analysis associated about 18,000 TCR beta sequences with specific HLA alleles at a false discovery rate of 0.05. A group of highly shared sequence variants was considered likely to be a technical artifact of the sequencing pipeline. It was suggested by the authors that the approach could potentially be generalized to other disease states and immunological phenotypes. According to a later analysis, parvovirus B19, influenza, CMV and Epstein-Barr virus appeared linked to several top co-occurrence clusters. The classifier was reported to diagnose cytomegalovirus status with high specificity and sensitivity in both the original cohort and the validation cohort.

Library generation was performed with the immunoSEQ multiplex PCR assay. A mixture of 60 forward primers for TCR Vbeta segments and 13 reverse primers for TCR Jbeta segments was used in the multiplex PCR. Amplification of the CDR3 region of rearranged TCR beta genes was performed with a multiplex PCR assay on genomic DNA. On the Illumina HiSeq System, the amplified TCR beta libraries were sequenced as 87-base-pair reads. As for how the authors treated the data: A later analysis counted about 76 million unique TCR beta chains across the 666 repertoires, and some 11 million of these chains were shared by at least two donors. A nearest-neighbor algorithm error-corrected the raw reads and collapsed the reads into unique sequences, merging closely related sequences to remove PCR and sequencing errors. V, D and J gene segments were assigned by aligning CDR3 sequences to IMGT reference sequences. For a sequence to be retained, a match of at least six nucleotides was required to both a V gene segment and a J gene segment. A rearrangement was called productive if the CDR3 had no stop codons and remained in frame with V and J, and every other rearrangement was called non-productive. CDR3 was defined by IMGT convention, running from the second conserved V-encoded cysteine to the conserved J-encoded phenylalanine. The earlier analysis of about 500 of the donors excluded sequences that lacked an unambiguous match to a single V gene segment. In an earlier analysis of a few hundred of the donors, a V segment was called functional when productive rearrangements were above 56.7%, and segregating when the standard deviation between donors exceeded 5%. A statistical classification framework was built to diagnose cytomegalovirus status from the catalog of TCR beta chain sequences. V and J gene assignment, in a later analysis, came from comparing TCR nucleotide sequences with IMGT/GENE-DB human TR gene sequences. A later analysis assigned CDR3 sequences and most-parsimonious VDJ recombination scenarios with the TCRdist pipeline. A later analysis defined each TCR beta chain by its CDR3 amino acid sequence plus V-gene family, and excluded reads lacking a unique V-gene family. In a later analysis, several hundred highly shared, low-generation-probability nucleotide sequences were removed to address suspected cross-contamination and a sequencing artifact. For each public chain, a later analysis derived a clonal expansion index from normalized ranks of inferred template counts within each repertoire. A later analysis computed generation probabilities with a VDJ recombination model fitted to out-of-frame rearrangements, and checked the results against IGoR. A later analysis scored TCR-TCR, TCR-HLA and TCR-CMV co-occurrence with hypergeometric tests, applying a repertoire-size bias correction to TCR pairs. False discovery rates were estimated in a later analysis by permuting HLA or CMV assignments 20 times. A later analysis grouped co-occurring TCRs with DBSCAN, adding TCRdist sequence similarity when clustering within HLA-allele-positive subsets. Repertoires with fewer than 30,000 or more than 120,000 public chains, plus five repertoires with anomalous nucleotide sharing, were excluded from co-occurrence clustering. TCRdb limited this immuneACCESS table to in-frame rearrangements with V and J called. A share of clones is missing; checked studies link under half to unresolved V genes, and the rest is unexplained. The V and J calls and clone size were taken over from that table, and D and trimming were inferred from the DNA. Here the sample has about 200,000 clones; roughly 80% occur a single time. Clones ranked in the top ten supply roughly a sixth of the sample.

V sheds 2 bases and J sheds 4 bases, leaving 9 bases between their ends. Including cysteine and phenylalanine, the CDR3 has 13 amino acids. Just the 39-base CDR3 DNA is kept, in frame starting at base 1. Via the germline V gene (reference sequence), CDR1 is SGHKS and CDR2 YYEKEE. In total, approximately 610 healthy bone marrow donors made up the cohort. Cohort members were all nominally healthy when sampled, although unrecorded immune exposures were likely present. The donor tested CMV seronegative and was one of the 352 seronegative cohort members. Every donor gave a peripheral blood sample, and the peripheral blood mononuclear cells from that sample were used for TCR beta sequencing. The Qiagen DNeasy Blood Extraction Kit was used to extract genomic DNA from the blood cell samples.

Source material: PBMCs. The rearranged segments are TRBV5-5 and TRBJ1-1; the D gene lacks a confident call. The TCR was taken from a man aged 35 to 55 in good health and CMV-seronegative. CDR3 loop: CASSFGPSTEAFF. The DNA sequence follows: TGTGCCAGCAGCTTCGGTCCAAGCACTGAAGCTTTCTTT. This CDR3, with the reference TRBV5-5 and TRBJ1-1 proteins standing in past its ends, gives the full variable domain DAGVTQSPTHLIKTRGQQVTLRCSPISGHKSVSWYQQVLGQGPQFIFQYYEKEERGRGNFPDRFSARQFPNYSSELNVNALLLGDSALYLCASSFGPSTEAFFGQGTRLTVV.